This T cell receptor (beta chain) was recorded in a study of control samples from healthy donors and cancer patients. Data came from immunoSEQ multiplex PCR; TCRdb stores just in-frame clones and leaves some out. Of tens of thousands of clones listed, around 90% are singletons. The V and J ends lost 3 bases and 3 bases, in that order; junction bases with no gene match: 4. The CDR3 consists of 15 residues. Per germline, CDR1 SGHRS and CDR2 YFSETQ. The genes are TRBV5-1 and TRBJ2-7, with TRBD1 identical over 12 bases. This clonotype was sampled from a man in his 60s with colorectal cancer. Sequenced input: PBMCs. CDR3 DNA sequence: TGCGCCAGCAGCTCCCGGGACAGGGGGCACTACGAGCAGTACTTC. This codes for CASSSRDRGHYEQYF.